This T cell receptor beta chain was retrieved from a study of identical twins. Study-wide results and caveats: Out-of-frame alpha sequences that twins shared showed excess low generation probability.

TCRdb called the 5' RACE reads again in MiXCR, with one record for every CDR3 protein. There are 410,000 or so distinct CDR3 sequences in the sample; 15% to 20% occur only once, and roughly 12% lies in the top ten. The table lists this clonotype with a few counts. The target antigen is unknown. V gave up 1 base and J gave up 2 bases; unmatched junction bases: 14. The germline V gene encodes CDR1 DFQATT and CDR2 SNEGSKA (reference sequence). The CDR3 length is 17 residues. The TCR sequence derives from a man aged 50-60 years in good health. V is TRBV20-1 and J is TRBJ2-7; 7 bases line up with TRBD2. Material for sequencing was naive T cells sorted from blood. This chain's CDR3 is CSARGTSGSRLTYEQYF. The CDR3 DNA is TGCAGTGCTAGAGGGACTAGTGGAAGCCGACTTACCTACGAGCAGTACTTC.